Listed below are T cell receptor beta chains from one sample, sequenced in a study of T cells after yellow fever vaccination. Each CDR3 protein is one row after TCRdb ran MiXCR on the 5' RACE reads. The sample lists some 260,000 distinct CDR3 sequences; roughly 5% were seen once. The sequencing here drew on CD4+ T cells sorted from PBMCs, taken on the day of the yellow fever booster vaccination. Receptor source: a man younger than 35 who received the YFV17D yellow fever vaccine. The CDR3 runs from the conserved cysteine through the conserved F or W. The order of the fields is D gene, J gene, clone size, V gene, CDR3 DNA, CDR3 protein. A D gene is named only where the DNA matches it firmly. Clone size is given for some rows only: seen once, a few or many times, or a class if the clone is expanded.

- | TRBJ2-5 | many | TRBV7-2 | TGTGCCAGCAGCTCAATGACTGGGGGGACCCAGTACTTC | CASSSMTGGTQYF
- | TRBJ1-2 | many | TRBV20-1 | TGCAGTGCCGCCTCGGGCAGGTGGGATAACTATGGCTACACCTTC | CSAASGRWDNYGYTF
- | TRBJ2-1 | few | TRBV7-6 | TGTGCCAGCAGCTTAGGCCGAGAGCAGTTCTTC | CASSLGREQFF
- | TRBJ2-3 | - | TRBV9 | TGTGCCAGCAGCTTAGAACCAGGCACAGATACGCAGTATTTT | CASSLEPGTDTQYF
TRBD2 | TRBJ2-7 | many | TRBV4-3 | TGCGCCAGCAGCCATGGCGGGGGCTACGAGCAGTACTTC | CASSHGGGYEQYF
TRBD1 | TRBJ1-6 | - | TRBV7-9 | TGTGCCAGCAGCTCCTGGGCGGGGGCAGGGGGCCTTGATTCACCCCTCCACTTT | CASSSWAGAGGLDSPLHF
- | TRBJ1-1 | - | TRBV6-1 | TGTGCCAGCAGTGACAATTTGGGGGGGATTCGGCCTGAAGCTTTCTTT | CASSDNLGGIRPEAFF
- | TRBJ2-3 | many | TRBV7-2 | TGTGCCAGCAGCTCCCGTCGGGCGGGGACCACAGATACGCAGTATTTT | CASSSRRAGTTDTQYF
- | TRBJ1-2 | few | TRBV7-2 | TGTGCCAGCAGCTCGAATACAGGGTATGGCTACACCTTC | CASSSNTGYGYTF
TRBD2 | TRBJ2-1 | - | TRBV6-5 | TGTGCCAGCAGACCCAGACTAGCGGGCACGGATGAGCAGTTCTTC | CASRPRLAGTDEQFF
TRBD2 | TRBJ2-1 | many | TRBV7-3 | TGTGCCAGCAGCCCCCCCGGGGGGACTGAGCAGTTCTTC | CASSPPGGTEQFF
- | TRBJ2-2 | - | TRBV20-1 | TGCAGTGCCAAAAACCCCCTAAACACCGGGGAGCTGTTTTTT | CSAKNPLNTGELFF
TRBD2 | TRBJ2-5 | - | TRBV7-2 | TGTGCCAGCAGCCTCCTCGGGGGGGAGGCAGAGACCCAGTACTTC | CASSLLGGEAETQYF
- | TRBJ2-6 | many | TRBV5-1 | TGCGCCAGCAGCCTTTGGGATCAGCAGCGAGCGTCTGGGGCCAACGTCCTGACTTTC | CASSLWDQQRASGANVLTF
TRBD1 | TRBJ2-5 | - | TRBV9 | TGTGCCAGCAGCGCCGACAGGGAAGAGACCCAGTACTTC | CASSADREETQYF
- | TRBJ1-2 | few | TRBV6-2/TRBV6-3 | TGTGCCAGCAGCCCCGACAGGATTCCTTATGGCTACACCTTC | CASSPDRIPYGYTF
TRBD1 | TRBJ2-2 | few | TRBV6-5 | TGTGCCAGCAGTCGGGACAGTGGGACCGGGGAGCTGTTTTTT | CASSRDSGTGELFF
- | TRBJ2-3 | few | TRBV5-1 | TGCGCCAGCAGCGACCGGGACTGGTATACAGATACGCAGTATTTT | CASSDRDWYTDTQYF
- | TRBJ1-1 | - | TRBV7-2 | TGTGCCAGCAGTTTGGGTGGGGGGGGCTCGGACACTGAAGCTTTCTTT | CASSLGGGGSDTEAFF